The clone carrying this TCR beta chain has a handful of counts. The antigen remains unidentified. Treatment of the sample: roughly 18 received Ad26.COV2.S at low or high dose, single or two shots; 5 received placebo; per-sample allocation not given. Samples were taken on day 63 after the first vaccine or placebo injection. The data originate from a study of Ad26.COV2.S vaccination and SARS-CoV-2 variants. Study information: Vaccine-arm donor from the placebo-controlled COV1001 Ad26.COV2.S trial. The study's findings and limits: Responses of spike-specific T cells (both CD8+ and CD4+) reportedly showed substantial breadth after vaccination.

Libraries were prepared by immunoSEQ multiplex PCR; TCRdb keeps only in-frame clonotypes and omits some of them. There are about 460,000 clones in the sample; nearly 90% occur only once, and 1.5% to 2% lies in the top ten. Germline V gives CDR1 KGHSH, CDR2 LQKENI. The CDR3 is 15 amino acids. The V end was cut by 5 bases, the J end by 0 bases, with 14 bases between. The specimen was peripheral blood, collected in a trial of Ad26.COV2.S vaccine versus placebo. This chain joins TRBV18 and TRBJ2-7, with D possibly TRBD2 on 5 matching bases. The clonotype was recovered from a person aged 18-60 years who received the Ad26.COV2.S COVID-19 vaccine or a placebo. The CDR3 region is CASSGGIPTSYEQYF. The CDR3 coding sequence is TGTGCCAGCTCAGGAGGTATTCCCACCTCCTACGAGCAGTACTTC.